The next 22 T cell receptor beta chains were all read from a single sample in a study of T cell responses to AZD1222 COVID-19 vaccine. Clones were sequenced by immunoSEQ multiplex PCR, and TCRdb holds only the in-frame ones, with some missing. The profile shows over 100,000 clones, 88% of them singletons. Sequences were derived from peripheral blood, sampled on day 0 of MenACWY control vaccination. These receptors were taken from an adult in good health.

This clone has only one observation. This chain's CDR3 is CASSQDGSSGKYNEQFF. In DNA, the CDR3 is TGTGCCAGCAGCCAAGATGGTTCTAGCGGTAAATACAATGAGCAGTTCTTC. The chain is built from TRBV4-2 and TRBJ2-1, with TRBD2 matching over 7 bases. The CDR3 contains 17 residues. Trimming removed 0 bases from V and 4 bases from J; junction bases left unmatched: 9. In germline, CDR1 is LGHNA, CDR2 YNFKEQ.

This chain connects TRBV5-4 to TRBJ2-2, with TRBD2 matching over 12 bases. Trimming removed 4 bases from V and 5 bases from J; junction bases left unmatched: 6. This CDR3 is built from 16 residues. The germline V gene has CDR1 SGHNT and CDR2 YYREEE (reference sequence). The CDR3, as DNA: TGTGCCAGCAGCCCCGGACTAGCGGGGATTACCGGGGAGCTGTTTTTT. Residues: CASSPGLAGITGELFF.

The chain uses TRBV5-5 and TRBJ2-7; TRBD2 matches 9 bases. V lost 4 bases and J lost 3; bases outside the gene matches: 14. CDR3 size: 17 residues. The germline CDR1 and CDR2 sequences are SGHKS and YYEKEE (reference sequence). The CDR3: CASSRGSGTSTIYEQYF. As DNA, the CDR3 is TGTGCCAGCAGCCGTGGGTCCGGGACTAGCACTATCTACGAGCAGTACTTC.

The rearrangement uses TRBV7-6 and TRBJ2-1; D gene uncertain. This CDR3 contains 15 residues. V was shortened by 1 base and J by 7 bases, with 14 bases between the two germline ends. Germline V gene lookup returns CDR1 SGHVS and CDR2 FNYEAQ. The CDR3 DNA follows: TGTGCCAGCAGCTTAGTCTCAACGGCTTTAAATGAGCAGTTCTTC. This sequence encodes CASSLVSTALNEQFF.

The chain uses TRBV5-1 and TRBJ2-7; tentatively, D is TRBD2 (6 bases). The ends were cut back, 0 bases at V and 3 bases at J, with 16 bases in the middle. The CDR3 sequence is 16 residues long. Per the germline V gene, CDR1 is SGHRS and CDR2 is YFSETQ. Here the CDR3 reads CASSLGMGQGGYEQYF. CDR3 DNA: TGCGCCAGCAGCTTGGGAATGGGGCAGGGAGGCTACGAGCAGTACTTC.

The chain recombines TRBV19 with TRBJ2-3, with 7 bases identical to TRBD2. Germline CDR1 is LNHDA and CDR2 is SQIVND (reference sequence). The junction had 2 bases not matched to a gene; V was cut back by 5 bases and J by 0 bases. There are 14 residues in the CDR3. The CDR3 loop is CASSAGVSTDTQYF. CDR3 bases: TGTGCCAGTAGTGCGGGGGTTAGCACAGATACGCAGTATTTT.

The chain couples TRBV6-4 to TRBJ2-3; D is uncertain. CDR3 length: 15 residues. CDR1 and CDR2 (germline): MRHNA, SNTAGT. Deletions cut 3 bases from V and 0 bases from J, with 10 bases between. The CDR3 DNA follows: TGTGCCAGCAGTGAGTCCGAGGAGAGCACAGATACGCAGTATTTT. Translating it yields CASSESEESTDTQYF.

This chain uses TRBV24-1 with TRBJ1-2; D remains ambiguous. Deletions cut 8 bases from V and 8 bases from J, with 14 bases between. This CDR3 is built from 12 residues. The germline CDR1 and CDR2 sequences are KGHDR and SFDVKD. Here the CDR3 DNA reads TGTGCCACCAACACGGGGTCTGGGGGCTACACCTTC. Protein: CATNTGSGGYTF.

A word on this clone: Relative to the germline gene, one junction end is altered; a read error may explain this. The rearrangement links TRBV11-2 to TRBJ2-7; weak D call: TRBD2 (5 bases). The CDR3 is 12 residues long. CDR1 and CDR2 (germline): SGHAT, FQNNGV. CDR3 protein: CASSLPREMSSF. CDR3 sequence (DNA): TGTGCCAGCAGCCTCCCAAGGGAGATGTCCTCCTTC.

The chain is built from TRBV5-1 and TRBJ1-1; 8 bases are shared with TRBD1. Unmatched junction bases numbered 10, after V lost 3 bases and J lost 0 bases. CDR1 and CDR2 from the germline V gene are SGHRS and YFSETQ. The CDR3 covers 17 residues. The CDR3 region has the DNA TGCGCCAGCAGCTATAACAGGGGGACTATCATGAACACTGAAGCTTTCTTT. Translation: CASSYNRGTIMNTEAFF.

V usage is TRBV10-3 and J usage is TRBJ2-3; D not resolved. The CDR3 length is 15 residues. CDR1 and CDR2 (germline): ENHRY, SYGVKD. V lost 7 bases to trimming and J lost 0 bases, with 14 bases between them. The DNA of the CDR3 is TGTGCCATCACCGCAGGTGCCCCAAGCACAGATACGCAGTATTTT. Amino acids: CAITAGAPSTDTQYF.

The chain carries TRBV19 and TRBJ2-2, with D perhaps matching TRBD1 or TRBD2 (5 bases each). The germline V gene has CDR1 LNHDA and CDR2 SQIVND (reference sequence). The CDR3 runs to 16 residues. Trimming cost V 8 bases and J 2 bases, with 18 bases left between them. Here the CDR3 DNA reads TGTGCCAGTGGGCTGATCGGGGCGGAAAACACCGGGGAGCTGTTTTTT. Translating gives CASGLIGAENTGELFF.

The gene calls are TRBV7-2 and TRBJ1-5; D gene uncertain. This CDR3 contains 13 residues. V lost 5 bases and J 4 bases, leaving 9 bases between the germline ends. Germline-derived CDR1 and CDR2 are SGHTA and FQGNSA. Here the CDR3 DNA reads TGTGCCAGCAGCAATATTTTGAATCAGCCCCAGCATTTT. Translation: CASSNILNQPQHF.

The rearrangement links TRBV30 to TRBJ1-2, with unresolved D. Germline V gene lookup returns CDR1 GTSNPN and CDR2 SVGIG (reference sequence). This CDR3 contains 12 residues. Trimming pared 1 base from V and 2 bases from J, leaving 5 bases between. CDR3 sequence: CAWSDRNYGYTF. DNA of the CDR3: TGTGCCTGGAGTGACAGAAACTATGGCTACACCTTC.

This chain links TRBV5-1 with TRBJ1-4; D might be TRBD1 (5 bases). The CDR3 runs to 16 residues. Germline loops: CDR1 SGHRS, CDR2 YFSETQ. The V end was cut by 4 bases, the J end by 7 bases, with 20 bases between. This CDR3 is CASSPSPGGAGEKLFF. CDR3 nucleotides: TGCGCCAGCAGCCCCTCTCCGGGGGGTGCGGGTGAAAAACTGTTTTTT.

The J gene is TRBJ1-1, the V gene TRBV6-1, with 7 bases lining up with TRBD1. The CDR3 runs 18 residues. In germline, CDR1 is MNHNS, CDR2 SASEGT. The junction had 15 bases not matched to a gene; V was cut back by 2 bases and J by 3 bases. The CDR3 coding sequence is TGTGCCAGCAGTGAATACAGGGGTTGGGGCGAGGGGGACACTGAAGCTTTCTTT. It is translated as CASSEYRGWGEGDTEAFF.

The chain couples TRBV2 to TRBJ2-2, with 8 positions matching TRBD2. This CDR3 is 17 amino acids long. V lost 8 bases to trimming and J lost 5 bases; unmatched junction nucleotides: 16. Per the germline V gene, CDR1 is SNHLY and CDR2 is FYNNEI. For the CDR3, the DNA is TGTGCCAGCGGGCCAGCGGGGGCCCCAAGAGTGACCGGGGAGCTGTTTTTT. This gives the protein CASGPAGAPRVTGELFF.

J is TRBJ2-1 and V is TRBV28, with 11 bases that match TRBD1. The V gene's germline CDR1 is MDHEN and CDR2 SYDVKM. Trimming at V came to 5 bases and at J to 6 bases, leaving 15 bases not matched to a gene. The length of the CDR3 is 18 residues. As DNA, the CDR3 is TGTGCCAGCAGTCCTACGGACAGGGGGCAAAGTGGGTCCAATGAGCAGTTCTTC. As protein: CASSPTDRGQSGSNEQFF.

This chain links TRBV7-2 with TRBJ2-7, with 12 bases fitting TRBD2. This CDR3 is 17 amino acids long. The trim removed 1 base at V and 3 bases at J, leaving 7 bases unmatched. Germline-derived CDR1 and CDR2 are SGHTA and FQGNSA. This CDR3 reads CASSLGLAGGFGYEQYF. For the CDR3, the DNA is TGTGCCAGCAGCTTAGGGCTAGCGGGAGGGTTCGGCTACGAGCAGTACTTC.

This clone was observed a few times. The chain combines TRBV5-6 with TRBJ2-1; 9 nucleotides line up with TRBD1. The J segment lost 2 bases and the V segment lost 2 bases, leaving 5 bases of the junction unmatched. Germline V gene lookup returns CDR1 SGHDT and CDR2 YYEEEE. The CDR3 has 16 amino acids. Written as DNA, the CDR3 is TGTGCCAGCAGCTTATTGGGACAGGGAACCTACAATGAGCAGTTCTTC. Its translation: CASSLLGQGTYNEQFF.

The V gene is TRBV20-1, the J gene TRBJ2-1, with D hard to call. Trimming took 7 bases from V and 10 from J, leaving 14 bases between them. CDR1 and CDR2 (germline): DFQATT, SNEGSKA (reference sequence). The CDR3 is made up of 11 amino acids. CDR3 coding DNA: TGCAGTGAGACCAGGAGCGTCGAGCAGTTCTTC. Residues: CSETRSVEQFF.

V is TRBV6-1 and J is TRBJ1-5, with no clear D. Trimming removed 0 bases from V and 0 bases from J, with 12 bases in between. The CDR3 length is 17 residues. Germline V gene data show CDR1 as MNHNS and CDR2 as SASEGT. CDR3 sequence reads: CASSEALVSDSNQPQHF. CDR3 nucleotides: TGTGCCAGCAGTGAAGCGCTCGTCAGCGATAGCAATCAGCCCCAGCATTTT.